The 23 T cell receptor beta chains below come from one sample, sequenced in a study of blood T cell repertoires in COVID-19. Clones were sequenced by immunoSEQ multiplex PCR, and TCRdb holds only the in-frame ones, with some missing. The data contain 140,000 or so clones, just under 85% of them singletons. Material: peripheral blood. The receptors shown here come from a woman aged 80 or older with acute or convalescent COVID-19.

The rearrangement uses TRBV7-6 and TRBJ1-1, with D possibly matching TRBD1 (5 bases). The CDR3 has 16 amino acids. Trimming took 6 bases from V and 4 from J, leaving 21 bases between them. Germline-derived CDR1 and CDR2 are SGHVS and FNYEAQ. The CDR3 here is CASRHLRGRVSTEAFF. As DNA, the CDR3 is TGTGCCAGCAGGCATTTAAGGGGCCGGGTGTCCACTGAAGCTTTCTTT.

The chain recombines TRBV6-5 with TRBJ1-5; weak D call: TRBD1 (6 bases). Germline loops: CDR1 MNHEY, CDR2 SVGAGI. Trimming pared 8 bases from V and 0 bases from J, leaving 11 bases between. CDR3 size: 14 residues. CDR3 nucleotide sequence: TGTGCCAGCCGGGGACACCTTAGCAATCAGCCCCAGCATTTT. Protein: CASRGHLSNQPQHF.

V usage is TRBV6-5 and J usage is TRBJ1-4; a possible D gene is TRBD1 (5 bases). This CDR3 has 15 residues. Germline CDR1 reads MNHEY; CDR2 reads SVGAGI. Between the trimmed V and J ends, which lost 6 bases and 0 bases, there was a span of 11 bases. DNA of the CDR3: TGTGCCAGCAGCAACGGGGGTGCAACTAATGAAAAACTGTTTTTT. Amino acids: CASSNGGATNEKLFF.

This clone was counted between two and nine times. The CDR3 here is CASSPKLFRQGINGYTF. CDR3 bases: TGTGCCAGTAGTCCCAAACTTTTTCGACAGGGTATTAATGGCTACACCTTC. The J gene is TRBJ1-2, the V gene TRBV19, with 7 bases aligning to TRBD1. CDR1 is LNHDA and CDR2 is SQIVND in the germline V gene (reference sequence). V dropped 5 bases and J dropped 6; count of bases not matched to a gene: 18. CDR3 size: 17 residues.

The chain combines TRBV19 with TRBJ2-5, with TRBD1 matching over 9 bases. J gave up 4 bases and V 6 bases, and 9 bases lay outside the gene matches. Germline V gene sequence: CDR1 LNHDA, CDR2 SQIVND (reference sequence). CDR3 length: 15 residues. CDR3 protein: CASSHWAGQGETQYF. In DNA, the CDR3 is TGTGCCAGTAGCCATTGGGCGGGACAGGGAGAGACCCAGTACTTC.

This clone was recorded at least ten times. The rearrangement joins TRBV7-9 to TRBJ1-2, with a possible D match to TRBD1 (5 bases). This CDR3 spans 14 amino acids. V lost 1 base to trimming and J lost 8 bases, with 14 bases between them. In germline, CDR1 is SEHNR, CDR2 FQNEAQ (reference sequence). The CDR3 region is CASSLGSQGGGYTF. CDR3 nucleotides: TGTGCCAGCAGCTTAGGTTCGCAGGGTGGAGGCTACACCTTC.

Points on this clone: One end of the junction is discordant with germline, which a read error may explain. V is TRBV7-7 and J is TRBJ2-5; 12 bases match TRBD2. The CDR3 length is 16 residues. Germline V lookup: CDR1 SSHAT, CDR2 FNYEAQ (reference sequence). Written as DNA, the CDR3 is TGTGCTAGCAGCACCCTAGCGGGGGGGAGGCAAGAGACCCAGTACTTC. As protein: CASSTLAGGRQETQYF.

This clone appeared once. The V gene is TRBV7-2, the J gene TRBJ1-4, with D maybe TRBD1 (5 bases). The germline gives CDR1 SGHTA, CDR2 FQGNSA. The length of the CDR3 is 14 residues. V dropped 5 bases and J dropped 7 bases, with 14 bases sitting between them. The CDR3 region has the DNA TGTGCCAGCAGCCCTGACAGAGCCTCTGAAAAACTGTTTTTT. It codes for CASSPDRASEKLFF.

This clone was picked up a small number of times. This chain connects TRBV19 to TRBJ1-1; D is unclear. The CDR3 consists of 13 residues. Trimming cost V 3 bases and J 4 bases, with 9 bases left between them. The germline V gene encodes CDR1 LNHDA and CDR2 SQIVND (reference sequence). CDR3 bases: TGTGCCAGTAGTATCAGTGGTACCACTGAAGCTTTCTTT. Its translation: CASSISGTTEAFF.

V and J are TRBV25-1 and TRBJ2-6; a possible D gene is TRBD1 (5 bases). CDR3 length: 15 residues. Germline loops: CDR1 MGHDK, CDR2 SYGVNS. V gave up 6 bases and J gave up 0 bases, with 9 bases separating them. CDR3 loop: CASSRRGSGANVLTF. The CDR3 region has the DNA TGTGCCAGCAGCCGAAGGGGCTCTGGGGCCAACGTCCTGACTTTC.

In this sample, this clone turned up once. The DNA of the CDR3 is TGTGCCAGCAGCTTATCTATCACAGATACGCAGTATTTT. This encodes CASSLSITDTQYF. The chain couples TRBV7-2 to TRBJ2-3, with D hard to call. The V end was cut by 2 bases, the J end by 2 bases, with 5 bases between. The germline CDR1 and CDR2 sequences are SGHTA and FQGNSA. The CDR3 contains 13 residues.

The rearrangement links TRBV6-5 to TRBJ1-1; D is perhaps TRBD1 (5 bases). The V end was cut by 0 bases, the J end by 0 bases, with 8 bases between. Looked up from germline, CDR1 is MNHEY and CDR2 is SVGAGI. This CDR3 is built from 15 residues. The chain's CDR3 is CASSYSTALNTEAFF. DNA for the CDR3: TGTGCCAGCAGTTACTCGACAGCTTTGAACACTGAAGCTTTCTTT.

This rearrangement joins TRBV11-2 to TRBJ1-1, with TRBD1 matching over 7 bases. The trim removed 5 bases at V and 1 base at J, leaving 10 bases unmatched. Germline V lookup: CDR1 SGHAT, CDR2 FQNNGV. The CDR3 consists of 16 residues. CDR3 region: CASSPRLGTANTEAFF. CDR3 DNA sequence: TGTGCCAGCAGCCCCCGGTTAGGGACAGCGAACACTGAAGCTTTCTTT.

This chain's CDR3 is CASSLESGDDGYTF. Here the CDR3 DNA reads TGTGCCAGCAGCCTCGAGTCAGGGGACGATGGCTACACCTTC. This chain joins TRBV2 and TRBJ1-2, with TRBD1 as a possible D gene (6 bases). The CDR3 has 14 amino acids. The germline CDR1 and CDR2 sequences are SNHLY and FYNNEI. Trimming left V 6 bases short and J 6 bases short, with 17 bases between. Looking up the rest from reference TRBV2 and TRBJ1-2 gives the full variable domain: EPEVTQTPSHQVTQMGQEVILRCVPISNHLYFYWYRQILGQKVEFLVSFYNNEISEKSEIFDDQFSVERPDGSNFTLKIRSTKLEDSAMYFCASSLESGDDGYTFGSGTRLTVV.

For this clone: Other nucleotide sequences from this sample produce the same CDR3. The CDR3 loop is CASSPGLAGTDTQYF. The CDR3 DNA sequence: TGTGCCAGCAGCCCGGGACTAGCGGGCACAGATACGCAGTATTTT. The V call is TRBV6-5, the J call TRBJ2-3, with TRBD2 matching 11 bases. Germline-derived CDR1 and CDR2 are MNHEY and SVGAGI. The CDR3 loop spans 15 amino acids. The junction had 3 bases not matched to a gene; V was cut back by 6 bases and J by 1 base.

The rearrangement uses TRBV10-3 and TRBJ1-3; D is unclear. Trimming removed 2 bases at V and 2 bases at J, with 7 bases between. This CDR3 spans 14 amino acids. From germline, CDR1 is ENHRY and CDR2 SYGVKD. The CDR3 DNA reads TGTGCCATCAGTGAGAACAGCCCTGGAAACACCATATATTTT. It translates to CAISENSPGNTIYF.

The chain links TRBV7-2 to TRBJ1-2, with D possibly TRBD1 on 5 matching bases. Trimming removed 1 base from V and 8 bases from J, with 14 bases in between. The CDR3 spans 14 residues. CDR1 and CDR2 from the germline V gene are SGHTA and FQGNSA. CDR3 coding DNA: TGTGCCAGCAGCTTAGGGGGCAGATCTCGCGGCTACACCTTC. Translating it yields CASSLGGRSRGYTF.

The chain links TRBV5-4 to TRBJ1-1; 7 bases are a match to TRBD1. The J segment lost 3 bases and the V segment lost 4 bases, leaving 9 bases of the junction unmatched. CDR1 and CDR2 from the germline V gene are SGHNT and YYREEE (reference sequence). This CDR3 comprises 15 residues. Written as DNA, the CDR3 is TGTGCCAGCAGCCCTCAGACAGGGTCGGACACTGAAGCTTTCTTT. Translating gives CASSPQTGSDTEAFF.

The chain is built from TRBV6-5 and TRBJ1-3; TRBD1 aligns across 8 bases. This CDR3 contains 15 residues. Germline V lookup: CDR1 MNHEY, CDR2 SVGAGI. Trimming cost V 4 bases and J 4 bases; bases outside gene matches: 6. The CDR3 here is CASSLSTGVGNTIYF. CDR3 sequence (DNA): TGTGCCAGCAGTTTATCGACAGGGGTCGGAAACACCATATATTTT.

V is TRBV27 and J is TRBJ1-5, with D maybe TRBD1 (5 bases). The CDR3 has 13 amino acids. V was shortened by 5 bases and J by 6 bases, with 11 bases between the two germline ends. Germline-derived CDR1 and CDR2 are MNHEY and SMNVEV (reference sequence). Here the CDR3 reads CASSQTTGQPQHF. In nucleotides, the CDR3 is TGTGCCAGCAGTCAGACAACAGGTCAGCCCCAGCATTTT.

The chain is built from TRBV5-4 and TRBJ2-7, with D possibly matching TRBD2 (6 bases). The CDR3 covers 14 residues. Germline V gene lookup returns CDR1 SGHNT and CDR2 YYREEE (reference sequence). Trimming pared 1 base from V and 5 bases from J, leaving 13 bases between. Written as DNA, the CDR3 is TGTGCCAGCAGCTTGAGGAGGGATTTGGACGAGCAGTACTTC. The encoded protein is CASSLRRDLDEQYF.

In this sample, this clone turned up a few times. This chain connects TRBV4-1 to TRBJ1-1, with 9 positions matching TRBD1. The junction had 0 bases not matched to a gene; V was cut back by 3 bases and J by 10 bases. CDR3 length: 11 amino acids. CDR1 MGHRA and CDR2 YSYEKL come from the germline V gene. CDR3 sequence reads: CASSQDRGAFF. CDR3 coding DNA: TGCGCCAGCAGCCAGGACAGGGGAGCTTTCTTT.

The V call is TRBV25-1, the J call TRBJ2-1; D may be TRBD2 (6 bases). Deletions cut 4 bases from V and 13 bases from J, with 14 bases between. The germline V gene has CDR1 MGHDK and CDR2 SYGVNS. The CDR3 runs 12 residues. CDR3 residues: CASSGEVGSQFF. For the CDR3, the DNA is TGTGCCAGCAGTGGGGAGGTTGGCTCTCAGTTCTTC.